A selection of T cell receptor beta chains follows, all from one sample in a study of early T cells in non-severe SARS-CoV-2 infection. TCRdb reprocessed the 5' RACE reads with MiXCR, giving one entry per CDR3 protein. The sample shows tens of thousands of distinct CDR3 sequences, under 8% of them seen only once. Input material: whole blood. The receptors originated from an adult who was a healthcare worker with PCR-confirmed SARS-CoV-2 infection or an uninfected control (not recorded which). CDR3s leave out the opening cysteine and the closing phenylalanine or tryptophan.

v_gene,j_gene,CDR3aa
TRBV5-1,TRBJ2-7,ASSETSGSWYEQY
TRBV24-1,TRBJ2-1,ATSDFGNSYNEQF
TRBV25-1,TRBJ2-7,ASSEGLLTSGRSHEQY
TRBV7-2,TRBJ2-3,ASSLGLQGPTDTQY
TRBV20-1,TRBJ2-7,SAPRLAGGYEQY
TRBV18,TRBJ1-6,ASSPHRGLGRSPLH
TRBV20-1,TRBJ1-5,SATQGSLANSNQPQH
TRBV20-1,TRBJ2-7,SAENRVEHEQY
TRBV11-2,TRBJ1-6,ASSLDGPERPLH
TRBV28,TRBJ2-3,ASSSGQGTDTQY
TRBV11-2,TRBJ2-3,ASSRRTGTDTQY
TRBV9,TRBJ2-5,ASSVANAGGLETQY
TRBV10-2,TRBJ2-5,ASRLRAGGFGTQY
TRBV6-6,TRBJ2-1,ASSYSRTYNEQF
TRBV15,TRBJ2-5,ATSRDYRGREETQY
TRBV20-1,TRBJ2-6,SARGAQGSSSGANVLT
TRBV11-2,TRBJ1-1,ASSPRLGTGDTEAF
TRBV27,TRBJ1-6,ASGEVLRNSPLH
TRBV27,TRBJ2-7,AIYEQY
TRBV10-3,TRBJ1-6,AISESGGIFYNSPLH
TRBV4-1,TRBJ2-5,ASSQWVRETQY
TRBV3-1,TRBJ1-5,ASSQGQGSPYSNQPQH
TRBV12-3/TRBV12-4,TRBJ2-2,ASGQLSGELF
TRBV3-1,TRBJ2-1,ASSRDRGHEQF
TRBV7-6,TRBJ2-3,ASSLYAGGTDTQY
TRBV30,TRBJ1-1,ACSGGEAGVNTEAF
TRBV7-8,TRBJ1-5,ASSLAHGGNQPQH
TRBV28,TRBJ1-3,ASSTDRVSGNTIY
TRBV4-2,TRBJ2-1,ASSQDTSGSYNEQF
TRBV14,TRBJ1-6,ASSQVGVPSPLH
TRBV5-1,TRBJ1-1,ASSLVDSMNTEAF
TRBV6-1,TRBJ2-7,ASWARYEQY
TRBV2,TRBJ2-3,ASSPAHGGADTQY
TRBV6-1,TRBJ1-5,ASRWTPEAQH
TRBV7-2,TRBJ2-3,ASSLVLAGTALDTQY
TRBV27,TRBJ2-1,ASSFDLIQNNEQF
TRBV11-2,TRBJ2-5,ASSLEGTTRTQY
TRBV6-1,TRBJ2-4,ASSEAGGRAKNIQY
TRBV5-1,TRBJ1-3,ASSVGHPSSGNTIY
TRBV20-1,TRBJ2-7,SARPKYEQY
TRBV9,TRBJ2-1,ASGVVDHNEQF
TRBV29-1,TRBJ2-3,SVEGLAPGNTDTQY
TRBV7-8,TRBJ2-6,ASSLKRTGANVLT
TRBV21-1,TRBJ2-6,ASIPGANVLT
TRBV12-5,TRBJ2-1,ASGLSLATDNEQF
TRBV20-1,TRBJ2-7,SARDLGSSYEQY
TRBV4-2,TRBJ1-2,ASSGRIYGYT
TRBV10-2,TRBJ1-5,ASTGQFNQPQH
TRBV28,TRBJ1-6,ASRDSWNNSPLH
TRBV12-3/TRBV12-4,TRBJ2-3,ASSRWTESTDTQY